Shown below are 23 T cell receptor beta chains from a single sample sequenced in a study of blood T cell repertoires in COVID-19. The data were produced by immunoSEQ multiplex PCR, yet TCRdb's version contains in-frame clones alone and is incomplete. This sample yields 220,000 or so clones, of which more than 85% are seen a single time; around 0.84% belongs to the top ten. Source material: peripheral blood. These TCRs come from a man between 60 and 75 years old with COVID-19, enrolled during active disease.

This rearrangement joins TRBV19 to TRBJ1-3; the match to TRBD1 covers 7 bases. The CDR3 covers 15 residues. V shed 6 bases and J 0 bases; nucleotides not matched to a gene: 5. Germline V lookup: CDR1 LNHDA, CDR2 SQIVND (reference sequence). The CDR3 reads CASRKQGVSGNTIYF. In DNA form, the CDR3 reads TGTGCCAGTAGGAAGCAGGGGGTCTCTGGAAACACCATATATTTT.

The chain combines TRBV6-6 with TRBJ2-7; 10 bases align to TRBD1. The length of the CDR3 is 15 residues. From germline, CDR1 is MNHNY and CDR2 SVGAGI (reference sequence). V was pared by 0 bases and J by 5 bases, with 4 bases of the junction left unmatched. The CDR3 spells CASSYSRQGAHEQYF. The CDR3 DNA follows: TGTGCCAGCAGTTACTCCCGACAGGGGGCCCACGAGCAGTACTTC.

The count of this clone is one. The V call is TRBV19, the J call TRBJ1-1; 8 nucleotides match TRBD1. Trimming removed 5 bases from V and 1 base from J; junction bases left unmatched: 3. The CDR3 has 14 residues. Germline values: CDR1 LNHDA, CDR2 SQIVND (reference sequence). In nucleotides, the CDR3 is TGTGCCAGTAGTCCGACAGGGGAGAACACTGAAGCTTTCTTT. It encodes CASSPTGENTEAFF.

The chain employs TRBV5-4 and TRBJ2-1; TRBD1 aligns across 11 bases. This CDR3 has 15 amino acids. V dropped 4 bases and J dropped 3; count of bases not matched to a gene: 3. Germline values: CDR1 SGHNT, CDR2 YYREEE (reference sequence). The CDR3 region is CASSPGTGGYNEQFF. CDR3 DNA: TGTGCCAGCAGCCCCGGGACAGGGGGCTACAATGAGCAGTTCTTC.

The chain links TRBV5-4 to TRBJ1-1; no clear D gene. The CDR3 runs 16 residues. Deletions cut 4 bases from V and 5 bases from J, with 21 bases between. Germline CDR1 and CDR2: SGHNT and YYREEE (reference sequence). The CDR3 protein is CASSPRQGAGQTEAFF. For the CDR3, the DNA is TGTGCCAGCAGCCCCCGACAAGGCGCAGGCCAAACTGAAGCTTTCTTT.

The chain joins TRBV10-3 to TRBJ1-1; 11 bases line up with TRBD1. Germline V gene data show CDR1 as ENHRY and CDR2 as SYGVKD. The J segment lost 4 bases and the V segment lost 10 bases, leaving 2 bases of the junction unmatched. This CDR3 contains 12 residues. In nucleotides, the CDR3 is TGTGCCAGCGGGACAGGGGGCACTGAAGCTTTCTTT. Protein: CASGTGGTEAFF.

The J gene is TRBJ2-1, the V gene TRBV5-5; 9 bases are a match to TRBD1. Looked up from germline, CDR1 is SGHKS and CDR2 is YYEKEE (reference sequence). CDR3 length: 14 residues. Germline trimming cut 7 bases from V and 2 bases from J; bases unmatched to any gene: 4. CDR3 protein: CASGRDRAYNEQFF. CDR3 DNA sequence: TGTGCCAGCGGACGGGACAGGGCCTACAATGAGCAGTTCTTC. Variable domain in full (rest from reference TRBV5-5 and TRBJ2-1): DAGVTQSPTHLIKTRGQQVTLRCSPISGHKSVSWYQQVLGQGPQFIFQYYEKEERGRGNFPDRFSARQFPNYSSELNVNALLLGDSALYLCASGRDRAYNEQFFGPGTRLTVL.

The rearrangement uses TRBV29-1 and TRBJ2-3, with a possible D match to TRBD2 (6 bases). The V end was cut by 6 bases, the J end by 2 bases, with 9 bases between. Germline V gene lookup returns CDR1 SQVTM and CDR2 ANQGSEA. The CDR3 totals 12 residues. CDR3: CSVRDFTDTQYF. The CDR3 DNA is TGCAGCGTAAGGGACTTCACAGATACGCAGTATTTT.

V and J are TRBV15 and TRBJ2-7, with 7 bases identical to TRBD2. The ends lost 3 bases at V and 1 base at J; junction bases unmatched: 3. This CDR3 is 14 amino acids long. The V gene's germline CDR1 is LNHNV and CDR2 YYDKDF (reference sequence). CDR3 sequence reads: CATSRGGTSYEQYF. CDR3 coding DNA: TGTGCCACCAGCAGGGGGGGGACTTCCTACGAGCAGTACTTC.

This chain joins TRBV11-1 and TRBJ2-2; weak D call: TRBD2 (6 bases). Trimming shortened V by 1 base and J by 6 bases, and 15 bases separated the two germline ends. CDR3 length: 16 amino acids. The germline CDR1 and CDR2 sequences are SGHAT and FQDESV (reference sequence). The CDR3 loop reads CASSLDGLTGAGELFF. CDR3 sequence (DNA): TGTGCCAGCAGCTTAGACGGTCTCACGGGAGCCGGGGAGCTGTTTTTT.

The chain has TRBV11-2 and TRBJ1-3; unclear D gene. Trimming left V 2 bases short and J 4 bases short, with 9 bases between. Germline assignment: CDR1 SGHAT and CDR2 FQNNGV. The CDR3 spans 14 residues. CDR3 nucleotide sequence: TGTGCCAGCAGCTTATCTTCAGGAGGAAACACCATATATTTT. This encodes CASSLSSGGNTIYF.

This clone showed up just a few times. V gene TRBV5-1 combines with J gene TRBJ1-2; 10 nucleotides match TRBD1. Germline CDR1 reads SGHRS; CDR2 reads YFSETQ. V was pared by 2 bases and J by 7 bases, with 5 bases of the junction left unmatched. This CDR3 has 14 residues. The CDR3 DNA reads TGCGCCAGCAGCTTACCGGGACAGGGGATTGGCTACACCTTC. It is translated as CASSLPGQGIGYTF.

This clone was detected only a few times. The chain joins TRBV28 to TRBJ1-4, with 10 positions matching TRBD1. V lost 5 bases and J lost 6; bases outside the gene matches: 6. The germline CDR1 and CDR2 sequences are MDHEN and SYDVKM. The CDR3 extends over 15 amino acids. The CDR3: CASSSSTGGYEKLFF. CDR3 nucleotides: TGTGCCAGCAGTAGTTCGACAGGGGGCTATGAAAAACTGTTTTTT.

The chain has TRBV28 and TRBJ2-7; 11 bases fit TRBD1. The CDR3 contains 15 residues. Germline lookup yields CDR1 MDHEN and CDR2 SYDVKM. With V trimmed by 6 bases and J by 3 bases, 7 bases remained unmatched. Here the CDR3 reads CASSAWTGGNYEQYF. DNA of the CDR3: TGTGCCAGCAGCGCGTGGACAGGGGGCAACTACGAGCAGTACTTC.

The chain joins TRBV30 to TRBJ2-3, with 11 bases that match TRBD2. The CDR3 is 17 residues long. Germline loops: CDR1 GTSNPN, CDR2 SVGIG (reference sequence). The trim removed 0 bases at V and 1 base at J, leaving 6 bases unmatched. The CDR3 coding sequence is TGTGCCTGGAGTGTACTGACTAGCGGGGTCCGCACAGATACGCAGTATTTT. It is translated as CAWSVLTSGVRTDTQYF.

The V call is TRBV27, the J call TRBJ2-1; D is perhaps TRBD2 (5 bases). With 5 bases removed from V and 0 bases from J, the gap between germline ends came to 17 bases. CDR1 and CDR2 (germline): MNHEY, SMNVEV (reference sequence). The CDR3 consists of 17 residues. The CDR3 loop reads CASSLRVGMSSYNEQFF. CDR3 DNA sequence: TGTGCCAGCAGTCTCCGAGTCGGGATGAGCTCCTACAATGAGCAGTTCTTC.

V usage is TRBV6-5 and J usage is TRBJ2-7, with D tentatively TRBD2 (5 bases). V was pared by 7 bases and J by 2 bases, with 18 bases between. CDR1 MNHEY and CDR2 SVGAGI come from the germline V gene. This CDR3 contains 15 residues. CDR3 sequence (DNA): TGTGCCAGCACCGACCTGGCGGGTTCTCCCTACGAGCAGTACTTC. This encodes CASTDLAGSPYEQYF.

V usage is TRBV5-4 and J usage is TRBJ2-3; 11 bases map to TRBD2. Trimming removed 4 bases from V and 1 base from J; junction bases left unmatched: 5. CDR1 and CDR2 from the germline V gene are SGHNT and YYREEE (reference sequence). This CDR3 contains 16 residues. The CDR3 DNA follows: TGTGCCAGCAGCATCCCACTAGCGGGGGGCACAGATACGCAGTATTTT. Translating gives CASSIPLAGGTDTQYF.

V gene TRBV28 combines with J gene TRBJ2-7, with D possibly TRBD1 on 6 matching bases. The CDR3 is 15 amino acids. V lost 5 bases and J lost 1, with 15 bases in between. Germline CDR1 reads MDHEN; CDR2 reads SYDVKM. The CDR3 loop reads CASSVGGPISYEQYF. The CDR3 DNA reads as TGTGCCAGCAGTGTAGGGGGACCCATTTCCTACGAGCAGTACTTC.

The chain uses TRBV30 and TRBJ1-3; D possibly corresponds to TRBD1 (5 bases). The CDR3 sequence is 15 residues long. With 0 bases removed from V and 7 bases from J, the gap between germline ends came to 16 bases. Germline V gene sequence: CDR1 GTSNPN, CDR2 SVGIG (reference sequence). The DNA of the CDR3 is TGTGCCTGGAGTGTTGAAGGGGCACTTTCTAACACCATATATTTT. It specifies CAWSVEGALSNTIYF.

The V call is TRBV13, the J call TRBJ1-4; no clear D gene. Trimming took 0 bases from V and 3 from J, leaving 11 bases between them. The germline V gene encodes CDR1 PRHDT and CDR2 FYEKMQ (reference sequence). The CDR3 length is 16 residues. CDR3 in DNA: TGTGCCAGCAGCTTAGGTTCCCCCGGGGCTAATGAAAAACTGTTTTTT. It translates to CASSLGSPGANEKLFF.

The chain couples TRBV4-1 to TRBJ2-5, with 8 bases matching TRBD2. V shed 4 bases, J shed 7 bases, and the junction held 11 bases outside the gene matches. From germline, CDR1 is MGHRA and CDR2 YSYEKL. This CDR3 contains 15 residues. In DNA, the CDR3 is TGCGCCAGCAGCCGATTAGCGGGATCTCCGCGGACCCAGTACTTC. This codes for CASSRLAGSPRTQYF.

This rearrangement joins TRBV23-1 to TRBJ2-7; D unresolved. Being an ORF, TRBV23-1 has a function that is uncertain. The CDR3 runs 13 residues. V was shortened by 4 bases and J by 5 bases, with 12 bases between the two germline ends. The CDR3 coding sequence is TGCGCCAGCAGTCGGGCCCCCCCGGACGAGCAGTACTTC. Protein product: CASSRAPPDEQYF.